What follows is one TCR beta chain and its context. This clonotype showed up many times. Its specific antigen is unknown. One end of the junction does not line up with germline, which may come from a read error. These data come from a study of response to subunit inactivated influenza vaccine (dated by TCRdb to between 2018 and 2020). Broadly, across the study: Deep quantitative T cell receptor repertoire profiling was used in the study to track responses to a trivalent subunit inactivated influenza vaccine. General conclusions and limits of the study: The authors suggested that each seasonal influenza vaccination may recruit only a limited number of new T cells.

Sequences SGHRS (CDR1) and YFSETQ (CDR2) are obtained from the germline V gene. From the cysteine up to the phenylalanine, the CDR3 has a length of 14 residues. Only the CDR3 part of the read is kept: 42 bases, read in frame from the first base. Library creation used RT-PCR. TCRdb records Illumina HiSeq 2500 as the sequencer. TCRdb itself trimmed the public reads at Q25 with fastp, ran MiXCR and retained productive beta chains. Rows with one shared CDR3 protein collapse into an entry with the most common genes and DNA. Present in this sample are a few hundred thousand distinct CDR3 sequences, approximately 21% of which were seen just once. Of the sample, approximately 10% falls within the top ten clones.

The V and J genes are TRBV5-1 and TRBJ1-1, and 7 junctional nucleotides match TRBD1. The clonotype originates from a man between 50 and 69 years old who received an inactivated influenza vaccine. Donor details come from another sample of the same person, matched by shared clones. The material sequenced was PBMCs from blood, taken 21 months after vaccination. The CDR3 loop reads CASTLTGFQPEAFF. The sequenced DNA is TGCGCCAGCACCTTGACAGGGTTCCAACCTGAAGCTTTCTTT.